Shown below are 9 T cell receptor beta chains from a single sample sequenced in a study of healthy donors' naive CD4 and CD8 T cells. TCR libraries were built from roughly 0.5 ug of total RNA by linear amplification. TCRdb passed the reads through MiXCR, listing each CDR3 protein once. The repertoire holds approximately 200,000 distinct CDR3 sequences, with about 70% as singletons. Sequencing was performed on naive CD4+ and CD8+ T cells sorted from blood, pooled from several donors. Receptors originate from a pool of human donors in good health; the sample pools cells from several healthy donors.

V and J are TRBV5-1 and TRBJ2-3; 9 bases are a match to TRBD2. Trimming at V came to 3 bases and at J to 2 bases, leaving 7 bases not matched to a gene. The CDR3 length is 16 residues. Germline assignment: CDR1 SGHRS and CDR2 YFSETQ. CDR3 nucleotides: TGCGCCAGCAGCTCTATAGCGGGGGCTTCCACAGATACGCAGTATTTT. Translated, it gives CASSSIAGASTDTQYF.

V usage is TRBV15 and J usage is TRBJ2-3; a possible D gene is TRBD1 (6 bases). The V end was cut by 1 base, the J end by 3 bases, with 11 bases between. The CDR3 length is 15 residues. CDR1 and CDR2 from the germline V gene are LNHNV and YYDKDF (reference sequence). CDR3 nucleotides: TGTGCCACCAGCAGAGGCAGGGGTCATACAGATACGCAGTATTTT. This codes for CATSRGRGHTDTQYF.

V usage is TRBV5-5 and J usage is TRBJ2-3, with D unresolved. The CDR3 loop spans 15 amino acids. Trimming stripped 2 bases from V and 0 bases from J, with 10 bases between. Germline-derived CDR1 and CDR2 are SGHKS and YYEKEE (reference sequence). For the CDR3, the DNA is TGTGCCAGCAGCTTCCCCCAGACTAGCACAGATACGCAGTATTTT. Its translation: CASSFPQTSTDTQYF.

The chain uses TRBV29-1 and TRBJ2-1, with 7 nucleotides matching TRBD2. V was pared by 4 bases and J by 4 bases, with 7 bases of the junction left unmatched. Per the germline V gene, CDR1 is SQVTM and CDR2 is ANQGSEA. This CDR3 is built from 14 residues. The CDR3, as DNA: TGCAGCGTTGTTGGACTAGGACCTTACAATGAGCAGTTCTTC. Translating it yields CSVVGLGPYNEQFF.

V usage is TRBV7-9 and J usage is TRBJ1-1; the D is unclear. The germline V and J ends were trimmed by 5 bases and 1 base, with 8 bases remaining between them. Germline loops: CDR1 SEHNR, CDR2 FQNEAQ (reference sequence). CDR3 length equals 13 residues. The CDR3 reads CASSAPGNTEAFF. The CDR3 coding sequence is TGTGCCAGCAGCGCGCCGGGGAACACTGAAGCTTTCTTT. Supplemented by reference TRBV7-9 and TRBJ1-1, the full variable domain reads DTGVSQNPRHKITKRGQNVTFRCDPISEHNRLYWYRQTLGQGPEFLTYFQNEAQLEKSRLLSDRFSAERPKGSFSTLEIQRTEQGDSAMYLCASSAPGNTEAFFGQGTRLTVV.

A single count supports this clonotype. The V call is TRBV6-2 or TRBV6-3, the J call TRBJ2-5, with D perhaps matching TRBD1 (6 bases). The CDR3 runs to 15 residues. Trimming removed 6 bases at V and 2 bases at J, with 16 bases between. Germline values: CDR1 MNHEY, CDR2 SVGEGT. The CDR3 sequence: CASRPQGFYQETQYF. The CDR3 nucleotides read TGTGCCAGCAGACCACAGGGATTCTATCAAGAGACCCAGTACTTC.

The gene calls are TRBV29-1 and TRBJ1-2, with D possibly TRBD1 on 6 matching bases. Germline loops: CDR1 SQVTM, CDR2 ANQGSEA. There are 14 residues in the CDR3. Between the trimmed V and J ends, which lost 6 bases and 5 bases, there was a span of 19 bases. CDR3: CSVGEPMDSYGYTF. CDR3 DNA sequence: TGCAGCGTCGGAGAACCTATGGACAGTTATGGCTACACCTTC.

The chain recombines TRBV30 with TRBJ1-5; TRBD1 matches at 7 bases. V shed 2 bases, J shed 5 bases, and the junction held 3 bases outside the gene matches. The germline CDR1 and CDR2 sequences are GTSNPN and SVGIG (reference sequence). The CDR3 is 13 amino acids. DNA of the CDR3: TGTGCCTGGAGTTTAGGGACAGATCAGCCCCAGCATTTT. Translating it yields CAWSLGTDQPQHF.

The J gene is TRBJ1-5, the V gene TRBV19; no clear D. The germline V gene has CDR1 LNHDA and CDR2 SQIVND (reference sequence). V lost 7 bases, J lost 6 bases, and 19 bases lay in between. CDR3 length equals 15 residues. The CDR3 DNA follows: TGTGCCAGTACCCCTGGCCCGGGAGGAGGTCAGCCCCAGCATTTT. Protein: CASTPGPGGGQPQHF.